These T cell receptor beta chains were read from a single sample in a study of T cell repertoires in cytomegalovirus infection. TCRdb reanalysed the reads using MiXCR and keeps one entry per CDR3 protein. The sample records approximately 150,000 distinct CDR3 sequences, about 15% being singletons. Material: CD8+ T cells from PBMCs. The origin of the receptors is a human donor in good health (CMV status not recorded). Some clones in this sample may be carry-over from other donors' samples. The CDR3 runs from the conserved cysteine through the conserved F or W. Fields, in order: CDR3 DNA, CDR3 protein, clone size, D gene, V gene, J gene. D genes are given only for firm matches. Size is omitted from some rows. Given values are once, few, many or a class for expanded clones.

TGTGCCAGCAGCCCTCCAGGGGACCCCTACAATGAGCAGTTCTTC	CASSPPGDPYNEQFF	.	.	TRBV9	TRBJ2-1
TGTGCCAGCACTAAGGGCAGTTTGGGGCTGGGCTCCTATAATTCACCCCTCCACTTT	CASTKGSLGLGSYNSPLHF	.	.	TRBV12-3/TRBV12-4	TRBJ1-6
TGTGCCAGCAGCTTAGGGCCACGGGACTCCATACCCCCCTACAATGAGCAGTTCTTC	CASSLGPRDSIPPYNEQFF	.	.	TRBV7-3	TRBJ2-1
TGTGCCAGCAGGTCGATTGCTCACGGAGCTTTCTTT	CASRSIAHGAFF	.	.	TRBV6-5	TRBJ1-1
TGTGCCAGCAGCTTACTTACCGTGAACACTGAAGCTTTCTTT	CASSLLTVNTEAFF	once	.	TRBV5-6	TRBJ1-1
TGTGCCAGCAGCTTAGCGGAAGGGTGGAGAGCTAATGAAAAACTGTTTTTT	CASSLAEGWRANEKLFF	many	.	TRBV7-8	TRBJ1-4
TGTGCCAGCAGCCCCGTGGGGGGAGGGTTGTACGAGCAGTACTTC	CASSPVGGGLYEQYF	many	TRBD2	TRBV7-2	TRBJ2-7
TGTGCCAGCAGCGCCAGCATGAGCGCGGCACGGGAGCAGTACTTC	CASSASMSAAREQYF	.	.	TRBV9	TRBJ2-7
TGCAGTGCCCGTGCCGGGACTAGCGGGAGGGCCCTGAATGAGCAGTTCTTC	CSARAGTSGRALNEQFF	few	TRBD2	TRBV20-1	TRBJ2-1
TGTGCCAGCATCTCGCGGACAGGGGGATGGGTGAACACTGAAGCTTTCTTT	CASISRTGGWVNTEAFF	few	TRBD1	TRBV6-5	TRBJ1-1
TGCAGTGCTAGAGAGGGGGGACTGTACAATGAGCAGTTCTTC	CSAREGGLYNEQFF	.	.	TRBV20-1	TRBJ2-1
TGTGCCAGCAGTGAATCACCCCTTTCGGGGAGCAAAAACATTCAGTACTTC	CASSESPLSGSKNIQYF	.	.	TRBV25-1	TRBJ2-4
TGTGCCAGCAGCTTAGACCCAAGCCCTCCCCTGGACTTC	CASSLDPSPPLDF	few	.	TRBV7-9	TRBJ2-7
TGTGCCAGCAGCTTAAGTGCCAGGGAGAAAAACATTCAGTACTTC	CASSLSAREKNIQYF	.	.	TRBV7-2	TRBJ2-4
TGTGCCAGCAGCGCAAGGGACAGAAGCTACGAGCAGTACTTC	CASSARDRSYEQYF	.	TRBD1	TRBV9	TRBJ2-7
TGCGCCAGCAGCTTGTCCGGGGAGACCTACAATGAGCAGTTCTTC	CASSLSGETYNEQFF	few	.	TRBV5-1	TRBJ2-1
TGTGCCAGTGAGGGGCAGGGGGCCTACGAGCAGTACTTC	CASEGQGAYEQYF	few	TRBD1	TRBV11-2	TRBJ2-7
TGTGCCAGCAGCGTAGATGGAGAAACCTACAATGAGCAGTTCTTC	CASSVDGETYNEQFF	.	.	TRBV9	TRBJ2-1
TGTGCCAGCAGATATCTGACAGGGGCCACGACTAGCGGGAGGGCCTACGAGCAGTACTTC	CASRYLTGATTSGRAYEQYF	.	TRBD2	TRBV2	TRBJ2-7
TGTGCCAGCAGTTACCCGGTCCTAGAAGCTTTCTTT	CASSYPVLEAFF	.	.	TRBV6-2/TRBV6-3	TRBJ1-1
TGTGCGACCGTGGGAGGAGACTATGGCTACACCTTC	CATVGGDYGYTF	.	.	TRBV7-6	TRBJ1-2
TGTGCCAGCAGCTTATACTGGTCCTCAGGAATGGCGGAAACCGGGGAGCTGTTTTTT	CASSLYWSSGMAETGELFF	.	.	TRBV7-2	TRBJ2-2
TGTGCCAGCAGCTTAACTAGCGGGCGCATCTCCTACGAGCAGTACTTC	CASSLTSGRISYEQYF	.	TRBD2	TRBV11-2	TRBJ2-7
TGTGCCAGCAGTCGTACCGGGACAGGGGGCTGGAATGAGCAGTTCTTC	CASSRTGTGGWNEQFF	medium-sized	TRBD1	TRBV6-2/TRBV6-3	TRBJ2-1
TGTGCCAGCAGTCCCGGACTAGACTACGAGCAGTACTTC	CASSPGLDYEQYF	few	TRBD2	TRBV12-3/TRBV12-4	TRBJ2-7
TGTGCCAGCAGCTTAGTCCCTAGCGGGAATATCGACAATGAGCAGTTCTTC	CASSLVPSGNIDNEQFF	many	TRBD2	TRBV7-8	TRBJ2-1
TGTGCCAGCAGCTCGAACCGGGACAGGAGAAAGGGAACTAATGAAAAACTGTTTTTT	CASSSNRDRRKGTNEKLFF	.	TRBD1	TRBV7-9	TRBJ1-4
TGTGCCAGCAGTTACTTGGACAGGCCCTCCTACGAGCAGTACTTC	CASSYLDRPSYEQYF	.	TRBD1	TRBV6-5	TRBJ2-7
TGTGCCAGCAGTTTAGAACCGGACTGGAACACCGGGGAGCTGTTTTTT	CASSLEPDWNTGELFF	few	.	TRBV12-3/TRBV12-4	TRBJ2-2
TGTGCCAGCAGCTTAGCCGGGGGGGTCACATACAATGAGCAGTTCTTC	CASSLAGGVTYNEQFF	.	TRBD2	TRBV7-2	TRBJ2-1
TGTGCCAGCAGTTTTGCCTACAATCAGCCCCAGCATTTT	CASSFAYNQPQHF	few	.	TRBV12-3/TRBV12-4	TRBJ1-5
TGTGCCAGCACCTCGGGGGACGGGAGCTACGAGCAGTACTTC	CASTSGDGSYEQYF	few	.	TRBV28	TRBJ2-7
TGTGCCAGCAGCTTCGGGACAGGGGCGGATGGCTACACCTTC	CASSFGTGADGYTF	few	TRBD1	TRBV7-8	TRBJ1-2
TGCAGCGTTGTTGGGGGTGAGGGCACCGGGGAGCTGTTTTTT	CSVVGGEGTGELFF	few	.	TRBV29-1	TRBJ2-2
TGTGCCAGCAGCGCCCGTCGGGGCTTCTCCTACAATGAGCAGTTCTTC	CASSARRGFSYNEQFF	few	.	TRBV7-6	TRBJ2-1
TGTGCCAGCAGTCCAGGGATTGTAAGGATTGCCACTGAAGCTTTCTTT	CASSPGIVRIATEAFF	.	.	TRBV28	TRBJ1-1
TGCGCCAGCAGCCAGGGGACAAGTCGGGATACGCAGTATTTT	CASSQGTSRDTQYF	.	.	TRBV4-3	TRBJ2-3
TGTGCCAGCAGCTCTAGCGGGGGAGGCGAGACCCAGTACTTC	CASSSSGGGETQYF	few	TRBD2	TRBV7-2	TRBJ2-5
TGTGCCAGCTCAAAGGACAGCGGGTATGGCTACACCTTC	CASSKDSGYGYTF	few	.	TRBV18	TRBJ1-2